One sample yielded the 23 T cell receptor beta chains listed below, sequenced in a study of TIL therapy for anti-PD-1-resistant metastatic lung cancer. The libraries were made with immunoSEQ v3. Measured with immunoSEQ multiplex PCR; TCRdb has only the in-frame clones, and not every one. Of about 50,000 clones listed, roughly 85% are singletons. Time point specified: pre-treatment sample, taken before nivolumab and TIL therapy. Specimen: blood, collected at baseline. These receptors were obtained from a woman aged 25 to 80 with non-small cell lung cancer.

V gene TRBV7-9 combines with J gene TRBJ1-3; D call uncertain. This CDR3 is 12 amino acids long. Per the germline V gene, CDR1 is SEHNR and CDR2 is FQNEAQ (reference sequence). V was cut by 5 bases and J by 0 bases, with 2 bases left in between. CDR3 in DNA: TGTGCCAGCAGCGGCTCTGGAAACACCATATATTTT. It yields the protein CASSGSGNTIYF. The full variable domain, completed using reference TRBV7-9 and TRBJ1-3, is DTGVSQNPRHKITKRGQNVTFRCDPISEHNRLYWYRQTLGQGPEFLTYFQNEAQLEKSRLLSDRFSAERPKGSFSTLEIQRTEQGDSAMYLCASSGSGNTIYFGEGSWLTVV.

Only a few counts were recorded for this clone. This chain joins TRBV2 and TRBJ2-2, with 7 bases aligning to TRBD1. The CDR3 loop spans 13 amino acids. Germline loops: CDR1 SNHLY, CDR2 FYNNEI. J gave up 6 bases and V 7 bases, and 5 bases lay outside the gene matches. Written as DNA, the CDR3 is TGTGCCAGCACAGGGGGATACGCCGGGGAGCTGTTTTTT. Its protein is CASTGGYAGELFF.

Here the CDR3 DNA reads TGTGCCAGTCGTTTTGGAGAGACCCAGTACTTC. Protein sequence: CASRFGETQYF. The gene calls are TRBV19 and TRBJ2-5, with D unresolved. Germline assignment: CDR1 LNHDA and CDR2 SQIVND (reference sequence). Trimming shortened V by 8 bases and J by 4 bases, and 8 bases separated the two germline ends. The CDR3 sequence is 11 residues long.

The CDR3 reads CASSPGRVATYEQYF. DNA of the CDR3: TGTGCCAGCTCACCCGGACGAGTGGCCACCTACGAGCAGTACTTC. The rearrangement joins TRBV18 to TRBJ2-7; D not certain. CDR1 and CDR2 (germline): KGHSH, LQKENI. Trimming cost V 3 bases and J 2 bases, with 14 bases left between them. CDR3 length: 15 residues.

The chain uses TRBV4-3 and TRBJ1-2; 10 bases are shared with TRBD1. The CDR3 totals 17 residues. V dropped 0 bases and J dropped 7; count of bases not matched to a gene: 11. The germline gives CDR1 LGHNA, CDR2 YSLEER. The CDR3 here is CASSQDTRDRGFGGYTF. The CDR3 DNA reads TGCGCCAGCAGCCAAGATACTCGGGACAGGGGATTTGGTGGCTACACCTTC.

This clone was detected a few times. The V gene is TRBV4-1, the J gene TRBJ1-2, with D possibly matching TRBD1 (6 bases). This CDR3 is built from 15 residues. V lost 2 bases and J lost 5, with 15 bases in between. Per germline, CDR1 MGHRA and CDR2 YSYEKL. CDR3 region: CASSQFGGQWYGYTF. The CDR3 nucleotides are TGCGCCAGCAGCCAATTTGGAGGACAGTGGTATGGCTACACCTTC.

The gene calls are TRBV7-2 and TRBJ1-2; 11 bases match TRBD1. With 4 bases clipped from V and 3 bases from J, the junction kept 4 bases outside the gene matches. CDR3 length equals 15 residues. Germline-derived CDR1 and CDR2 are SGHTA and FQGNSA. CDR3 in DNA: TGTGCCAGCAGCTCGGGACAGGGGGAGTACTATGGCTACACCTTC. This encodes CASSSGQGEYYGYTF.

This clone was counted a single time. The rearrangement uses TRBV9 and TRBJ2-1, with D tentatively TRBD1 or TRBD2 (7 bases each). Trimming removed 4 bases from V and 8 bases from J, with 16 bases in between. Germline loops: CDR1 SGDLS, CDR2 YYNGEE. The CDR3 is 14 residues long. The CDR3 protein is CASSPGGGHDEQFF. The CDR3, as DNA: TGTGCCAGCAGCCCAGGGGGGGGCCACGATGAGCAGTTCTTC.

The chain recombines TRBV2 with TRBJ2-3; 7 bases map to TRBD2. Germline loops: CDR1 SNHLY, CDR2 FYNNEI. The CDR3 has 13 residues. Unmatched junction bases numbered 6, after V lost 7 bases and J lost 5 bases. CDR3 loop: CASKAGVGDTQYF. The CDR3 DNA reads as TGTGCCAGCAAGGCGGGGGTTGGAGATACGCAGTATTTT.

V is TRBV15 and J is TRBJ2-1; 9 bases are a match to TRBD2. The junction had 14 bases not matched to a gene; V was cut back by 1 base and J by 1 base. The germline V gene encodes CDR1 LNHNV and CDR2 YYDKDF (reference sequence). The CDR3 runs to 20 residues. CDR3 nucleotide sequence: TGTGCCACCAGCAGAGGAAGGGCGGGAGGGCCCGGGTTGTCCTACAATGAGCAGTTCTTC. Encoded protein: CATSRGRAGGPGLSYNEQFF. The full variable domain, in which reference TRBV15 and TRBJ2-1 provide the parts outside the CDR3, is DAMVIQNPRYQVTQFGKPVTLSCSQTLNHNVMYWYQQKSSQAPKLLFHYYDKDFNNEADTPDNFQSRRPNTSFCFLDIRSPGLGDTAMYLCATSRGRAGGPGLSYNEQFFGPGTRLTVL.

A single count supports this clone. V usage is TRBV28 and J usage is TRBJ2-2, with D perhaps matching TRBD1 (5 bases). CDR1 and CDR2 (germline): MDHEN, SYDVKM. The CDR3 runs 14 residues. V shed 6 bases and J shed 1 base, with 9 bases lying between them. Here the CDR3 DNA reads TGTGCCAGCAGCTCCGGACAGAACACCGGGGAGCTGTTTTTT. Encoded protein: CASSSGQNTGELFF. Full variable domain (missing parts from reference TRBV28 and TRBJ2-2): DVKVTQSSRYLVKRTGEKVFLECVQDMDHENMFWYRQDPGLGLRLIYFSYDVKMKEKGDIPEGYSVSREKKERFSLILESASTNQTSMYLCASSSGQNTGELFFGEGSRLTVL.

This clone has only a few counts. The CDR3 loop is CASSARDGSYEQYF. The CDR3 DNA reads TGTGCCAGCAGCGCCCGGGACGGCTCCTACGAGCAGTACTTC. J is TRBJ2-7 and V is TRBV5-4; the D call may be TRBD1 or TRBD2 (5 bases each). The CDR3 has 14 amino acids. Trimming removed 4 bases at V and 0 bases at J, with 11 bases between. In germline, CDR1 is SGHNT, CDR2 YYREEE (reference sequence).

This chain uses TRBV10-3 with TRBJ1-1; TRBD1 is a possible D gene (5 bases). The CDR3 spans 16 residues. V was pared by 0 bases and J by 1 base, with 12 bases between. Looked up from germline, CDR1 is ENHRY and CDR2 is SYGVKD. CDR3: CAISESAHRKNTEAFF. Written as DNA, the CDR3 is TGTGCCATCAGTGAGTCGGCCCACAGGAAGAACACTGAAGCTTTCTTT.

The V gene is TRBV5-6, the J gene TRBJ1-2; D is perhaps TRBD1 (6 bases). The CDR3 runs to 14 residues. Germline CDR1 and CDR2: SGHDT and YYEEEE. Trimming left V 8 bases short and J 4 bases short, with 18 bases between. The CDR3 bases are TGTGCCAGTTCCCCGGGGGGGGCATTCTATGGCTACACCTTC. Amino acid sequence: CASSPGGAFYGYTF.

The DNA of the CDR3 is TGTGCCAGCTCACCAATTAAAGGGATCGACTATGGCTACACCTTC. Translation: CASSPIKGIDYGYTF. V usage is TRBV18 and J usage is TRBJ1-2, with D unresolved. Germline V gives CDR1 KGHSH, CDR2 LQKENI. CDR3 length equals 15 residues. Trimming pared 2 bases from V and 3 bases from J, leaving 13 bases between.

The rearrangement links TRBV10-3 to TRBJ1-1; the D gene is possibly TRBD1 (6 bases). In germline, CDR1 is ENHRY, CDR2 SYGVKD. Trimming pared 7 bases from V and 0 bases from J, leaving 9 bases between. The CDR3 has 13 residues. CDR3 nucleotides: TGTGCCATCACCGGGGGCGTGAACACTGAAGCTTTCTTT. Encoded protein: CAITGGVNTEAFF.

The chain has TRBV6-5 and TRBJ1-1, with no clear D. This CDR3 is 15 amino acids long. The germline CDR1 and CDR2 sequences are MNHEY and SVGAGI. Trimming shortened V by 5 bases and J by 1 base, and 14 bases separated the two germline ends. This CDR3 is CASSLNTGRNTEAFF. In DNA, the CDR3 is TGTGCCAGCAGTCTAAACACCGGGCGGAACACTGAAGCTTTCTTT.

This clone was seen more than once but under ten times. The chain combines TRBV18 with TRBJ2-5; the D is unclear. Germline-derived CDR1 and CDR2 are KGHSH and LQKENI. Trimming left V 2 bases short and J 0 bases short, with 4 bases between. This CDR3 is built from 13 residues. CDR3 DNA: TGTGCCAGCTCACCAGCGAACCAAGAGACCCAGTACTTC. As protein: CASSPANQETQYF.

This chain joins TRBV2 and TRBJ1-4; no definite D call. The CDR3 consists of 12 residues. Per germline, CDR1 SNHLY and CDR2 FYNNEI. V dropped 10 bases and J dropped 8 bases, with 14 bases sitting between them. This CDR3 is CATSGAEEKLFF. The CDR3 DNA is TGTGCCACGTCGGGCGCTGAGGAAAAACTGTTTTTT.

J is TRBJ1-5 and V is TRBV10-3; D gene uncertain. V dropped 4 bases and J dropped 4 bases, with 8 bases sitting between them. The CDR3 is 13 amino acids. CDR1 and CDR2 (germline): ENHRY, SYGVKD. CDR3 DNA: TGTGCCATCAGTGGGGGAGATAATCAGCCCCAGCATTTT. Encoded protein: CAISGGDNQPQHF.

This clone was observed a few times. J is TRBJ1-2 and V is TRBV2; D is unresolved. This CDR3 contains 14 residues. Germline V gives CDR1 SNHLY, CDR2 FYNNEI. V gave up 3 bases and J gave up 3 bases, with 11 bases separating them. The CDR3, as DNA: TGTGCCAGCAGTGATGGCAGGAGCCACTATGGCTACACCTTC. It codes for CASSDGRSHYGYTF.

J is TRBJ2-3 and V is TRBV6-5; D remains ambiguous. V lost 0 bases to trimming and J lost 0 bases, with 4 bases between them. The CDR3 covers 14 residues. Germline CDR1 MNHEY, CDR2 SVGAGI. CDR3 sequence reads: CASSYSSSTDTQYF. Written as DNA, the CDR3 is TGTGCCAGCAGTTACTCGAGTAGCACAGATACGCAGTATTTT.

This chain joins TRBV5-1 and TRBJ1-1; D unclear. Per germline, CDR1 SGHRS and CDR2 YFSETQ. The CDR3 consists of 15 residues. V lost 0 bases and J 4 bases, leaving 13 bases between the germline ends. The CDR3, as DNA: TGCGCCAGCAGCTTGGTGGTAAAAGGGATCACTGAAGCTTTCTTT. Its translation is CASSLVVKGITEAFF.